This record looks at one T cell receptor beta chain sequence and its context. Its cognate antigen is unknown. The record originates from a study of T cells in Graves' hyperthyroidism and ophthalmopathy. Notes on the study in general: Ophthalmopathy, which appeared later, was predicted by the model a median 6.5 months before onset. Appearing also in blood were most of the thyroid clonotypes expanded above 0.001.

The TCR beta CDR3 regions underwent amplification using RNA transcripts as the source. The TCR CDR3 was amplified in a first-round RT-PCR using the HTBI primer set. One entry per CDR3 protein, called by TCRdb with MiXCR from the multiplex PCR reads. This sample has 450,000 to 700,000 distinct CDR3 sequences, with about 43% found just once. Trimming cost V 6 bases and J 5 bases, with 13 bases left between them. Germline lookup yields CDR1 SGHAT and CDR2 FQNNGV. The CDR3 spans 13 residues. Sequencing was carried out using peripheral blood or thyroid tissue (not recorded which). This sequence originates from an adult woman with Graves' disease, either hyperthyroidism or ophthalmopathy (not recorded which). The rearrangement joins TRBV11-2 to TRBJ2-5, with D possibly matching TRBD1 (6 bases). The CDR3, as DNA: TGTGCCAGCAGGTTACAGGGAACGGAGACCCAGTACTTC. Its protein product is CASRLQGTETQYF.